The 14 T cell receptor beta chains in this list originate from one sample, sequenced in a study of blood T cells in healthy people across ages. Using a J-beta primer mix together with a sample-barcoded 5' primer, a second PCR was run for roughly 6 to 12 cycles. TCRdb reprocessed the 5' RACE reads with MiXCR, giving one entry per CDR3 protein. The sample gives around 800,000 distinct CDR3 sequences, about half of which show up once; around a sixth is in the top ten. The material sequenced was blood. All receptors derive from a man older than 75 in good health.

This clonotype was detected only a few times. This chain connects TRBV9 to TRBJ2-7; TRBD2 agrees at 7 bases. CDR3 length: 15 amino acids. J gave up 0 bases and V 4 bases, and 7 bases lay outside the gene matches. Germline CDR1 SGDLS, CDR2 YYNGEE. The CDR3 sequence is CASSIGGTDSYEQYF. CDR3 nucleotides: TGTGCCAGCAGCATCGGGGGGACGGACTCCTACGAGCAGTACTTC.

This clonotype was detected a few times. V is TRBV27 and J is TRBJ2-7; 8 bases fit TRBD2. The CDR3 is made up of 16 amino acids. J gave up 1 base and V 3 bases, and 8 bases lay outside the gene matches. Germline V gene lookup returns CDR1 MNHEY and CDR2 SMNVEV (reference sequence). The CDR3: CASSFLGGARSYEQYF. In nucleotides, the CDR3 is TGTGCCAGCAGTTTCCTCGGGGGGGCTCGGTCCTACGAGCAGTACTTC.

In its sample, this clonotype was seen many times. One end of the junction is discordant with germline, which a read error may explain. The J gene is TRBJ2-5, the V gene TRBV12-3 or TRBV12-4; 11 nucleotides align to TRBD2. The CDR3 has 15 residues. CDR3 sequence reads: CASSLAGGYRETQYF. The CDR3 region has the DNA TGTGCCAGCAGCTTAGCGGGAGGGTATCGGGAGACCCAGTACTTC.

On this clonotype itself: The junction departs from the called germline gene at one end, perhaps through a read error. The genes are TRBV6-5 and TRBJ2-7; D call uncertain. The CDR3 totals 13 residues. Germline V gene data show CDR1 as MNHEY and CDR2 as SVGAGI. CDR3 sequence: CASSDSSDTEQYF. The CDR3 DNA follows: TGTGCCAGCAGTGACTCGAGTGACACCGAGCAGTACTTC.

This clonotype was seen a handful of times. This CDR3 reads CASSAGTGPIHEQFF. For the CDR3, the DNA is TGCGCCAGCAGCGCCGGGACAGGGCCTATCCATGAGCAGTTCTTC. The chain links TRBV5-1 to TRBJ2-1; the match to TRBD1 covers 9 bases. Looked up from germline, CDR1 is SGHRS and CDR2 is YFSETQ. The CDR3 extends over 15 amino acids. J lost 8 bases, V lost 4 bases, and 10 bases had no gene match.

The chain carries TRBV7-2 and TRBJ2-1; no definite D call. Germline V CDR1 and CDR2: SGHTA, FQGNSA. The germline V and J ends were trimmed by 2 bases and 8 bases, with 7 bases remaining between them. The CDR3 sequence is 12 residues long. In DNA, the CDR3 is TGTGCCAGCAGCTTAACTCGGGATGAGCAGTTCTTC. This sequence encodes CASSLTRDEQFF.

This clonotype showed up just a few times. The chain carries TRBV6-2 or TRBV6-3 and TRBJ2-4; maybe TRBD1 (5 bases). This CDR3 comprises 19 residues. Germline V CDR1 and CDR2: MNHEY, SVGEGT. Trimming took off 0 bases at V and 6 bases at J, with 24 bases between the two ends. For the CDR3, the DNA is TGTGCCAGCAGTTACTCGGTCAAGGAACAGGCTCTTTCTAGAAACATTCAGTACTTC. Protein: CASSYSVKEQALSRNIQYF.

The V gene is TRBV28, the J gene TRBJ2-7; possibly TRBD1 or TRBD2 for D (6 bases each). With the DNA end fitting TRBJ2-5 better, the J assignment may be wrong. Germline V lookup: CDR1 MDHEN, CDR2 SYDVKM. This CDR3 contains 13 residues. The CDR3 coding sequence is TGTGCCAGCAGTTTAAGTTCGGGGGCGACCCAGTACTTC. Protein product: CASSLSSGATQYF.

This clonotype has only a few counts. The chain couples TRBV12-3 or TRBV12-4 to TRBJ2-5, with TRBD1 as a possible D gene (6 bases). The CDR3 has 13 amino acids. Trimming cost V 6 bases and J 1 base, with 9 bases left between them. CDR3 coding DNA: TGTGCCAGCAGAATGGACAGCCAAGAGACCCAGTACTTC. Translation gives CASRMDSQETQYF.

In DNA form, the CDR3 reads TGCGCCAGCAGCCAGGACCATGACAGGGGCGAGCAGTACTTC. Its translation: CASSQDHDRGEQYF. This chain links TRBV4-3 with TRBJ2-7; the match to TRBD1 covers 8 bases. In germline, CDR1 is LGHNA, CDR2 YSLEER. The CDR3 length is 14 residues. The ends lost 3 bases at V and 6 bases at J; junction bases unmatched: 7.

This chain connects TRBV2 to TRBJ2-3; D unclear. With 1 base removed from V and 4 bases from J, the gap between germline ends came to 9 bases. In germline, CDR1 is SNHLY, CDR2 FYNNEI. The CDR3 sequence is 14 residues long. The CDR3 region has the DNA TGTGCCAGCAGTGAAGTAAGGGCGGCAGATACGCAGTATTTT. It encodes CASSEVRAADTQYF.

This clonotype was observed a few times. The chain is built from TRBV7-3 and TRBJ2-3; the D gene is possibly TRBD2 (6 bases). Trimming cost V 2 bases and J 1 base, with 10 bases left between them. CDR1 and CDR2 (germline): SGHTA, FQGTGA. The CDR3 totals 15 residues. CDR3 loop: CASSLLGGGTDTQYF. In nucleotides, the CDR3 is TGTGCCAGCAGCTTACTCGGCGGGGGCACAGATACGCAGTATTTT.

The CDR3 sequence is CASSLGVTGGGYTF. Written as DNA, the CDR3 is TGTGCCAGCAGCTTAGGAGTGACAGGGGGCGGCTACACCTTC. This chain joins TRBV7-9 and TRBJ1-2, with 10 bases lining up with TRBD1. The CDR3 consists of 14 residues. With 1 base clipped from V and 8 bases from J, the junction kept 4 bases outside the gene matches. Germline CDR1 reads SEHNR; CDR2 reads FQNEAQ (reference sequence). The whole variable domain, filled in from reference TRBV7-9 and TRBJ1-2, reads DTGVSQNPRHKITKRGQNVTFRCDPISEHNRLYWYRQTLGQGPEFLTYFQNEAQLEKSRLLSDRFSAERPKGSFSTLEIQRTEQGDSAMYLCASSLGVTGGGYTFGSGTRLTVV.

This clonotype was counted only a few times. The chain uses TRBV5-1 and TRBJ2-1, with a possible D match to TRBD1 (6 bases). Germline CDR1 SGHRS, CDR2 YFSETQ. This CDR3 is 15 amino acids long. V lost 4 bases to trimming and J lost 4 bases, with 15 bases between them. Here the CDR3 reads CASSVSGALYNEQFF. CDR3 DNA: TGCGCCAGCAGCGTATCAGGGGCCTTATACAATGAGCAGTTCTTC.